The present T cell receptor beta chain was sequenced within a study of control samples from healthy donors and cancer patients. The protocol was immunoSEQ multiplex PCR, while the TCRdb copy is restricted to in-frame clones and leaves out a portion. The sample has 120,000 to 150,000 clones; about 90% are singletons. The CDR3 sequence is 15 residues long. Germline CDR1 reads SGDLS; CDR2 reads YYNGEE. V was pared by 4 bases and J by 1 base, with 14 bases between. The clonotype originates from a man between 18 and 29 years old in good health. The genes are TRBV9 and TRBJ1-1, with D hard to call. The sequenced material came from blood. CDR3 DNA sequence: TGTGCCAGCAGCCACACAGCTACTGGGAACACTGAAGCTTTCTTT. Its protein is CASSHTATGNTEAFF.